The 13 T cell receptor beta chains listed next were all sequenced from one sample in a study of CD8 T cells in Susac syndrome. The RNA, roughly 0.5 to 1 ug, was put through reverse transcription using random hexamers. TCRdb fed the immunoSEQ multiplex PCR reads into MiXCR, producing one record per CDR3 protein. The sample records 80,000 or so distinct CDR3 sequences, more than 85% being singletons. The sequenced sample consisted of CD4+ T cells from PBMCs. All receptors come from a human donor with Susac syndrome.

The V call is TRBV7-2, the J call TRBJ2-5, with D possibly matching TRBD2 (7 bases). The germline V and J ends were trimmed by 1 base and 3 bases, with 15 bases remaining between them. Germline-derived CDR1 and CDR2 are SGHTA and FQGNSA. The length of the CDR3 is 16 residues. DNA for the CDR3: TGTGCCAGCAGCTTAGAGCTGGGGGGGCGAGAAGAGACCCAGTACTTC. Residues: CASSLELGGREETQYF.

The chain recombines TRBV9 with TRBJ1-1, with TRBD1 as a possible D gene (6 bases). Trimming removed 4 bases at V and 4 bases at J, with 17 bases between. The germline V gene encodes CDR1 SGDLS and CDR2 YYNGEE. This CDR3 has 15 amino acids. The CDR3 nucleotides are TGTGCCAGCAGCTCCCGGGGGGCCGGGGGCACTGAAGCTTTCTTT. It yields the protein CASSSRGAGGTEAFF.

The chain combines TRBV7-2 with TRBJ1-5; 7 bases align to TRBD1. Germline V gives CDR1 SGHTA, CDR2 FQGNSA. V lost 4 bases and J lost 3; bases outside the gene matches: 9. The CDR3 is 16 amino acids. CDR3 in DNA: TGTGCCAGCAGCTCAGGGACAGTAACCCACAATCAGCCCCAGCATTTT. It specifies CASSSGTVTHNQPQHF.

This chain joins TRBV5-1 and TRBJ1-3; possibly TRBD1 for D (5 bases). The V gene's germline CDR1 is SGHRS and CDR2 YFSETQ. V lost 2 bases and J lost 6, with 9 bases in between. The CDR3 sequence is 13 residues long. The CDR3 here is CASSFQGENTIYF. CDR3 nucleotides: TGCGCCAGCAGCTTCCAGGGCGAAAACACCATATATTTT. The full variable domain, completed using reference TRBV5-1 and TRBJ1-3, is KAGVTQTPRYLIKTRGQQVTLSCSPISGHRSVSWYQQTPGQGLQFLFEYFSETQRNKGNFPGRFSGRQFSNSRSEMNVSTLELGDSALYLCASSFQGENTIYFGEGSWLTVV.

The chain uses TRBV12-3 or TRBV12-4 and TRBJ1-6; maybe TRBD1 (6 bases). V lost 8 bases and J 0 bases, leaving 8 bases between the germline ends. The CDR3 has 14 amino acids. The CDR3: CASQGSSYNSPLHF. The CDR3 DNA reads TGTGCCAGCCAGGGGAGCTCCTATAATTCACCCCTCCACTTT.

The chain couples TRBV5-1 to TRBJ2-7; D is uncertain. The V gene's germline CDR1 is SGHRS and CDR2 YFSETQ. Trimming shortened V by 0 bases and J by 5 bases, and 9 bases separated the two germline ends. CDR3 size: 13 residues. The CDR3 loop reads CASSLERFDEQYF. CDR3 nucleotide sequence: TGCGCCAGCAGCTTGGAAAGGTTCGACGAGCAGTACTTC.

This clonotype was observed a few times. The rearrangement joins TRBV6-1 to TRBJ1-6; D might be TRBD1 (6 bases). This CDR3 region has 16 residues. Germline V gene data show CDR1 as MNHNS and CDR2 as SASEGT. The V end was cut by 8 bases, the J end by 4 bases, with 18 bases between. CDR3 amino acids: CASGLTGGSYNSPLHF. As DNA, the CDR3 is TGTGCCAGCGGCTTGACAGGTGGATCTTATAATTCACCCCTCCACTTT.

The CDR3 region has the DNA TGTGCCAGCAGTGGGCCGGGACGGCGACCCTACGAGCAGTACTTC. Translating gives CASSGPGRRPYEQYF. The chain recombines TRBV6-2 or TRBV6-3 with TRBJ2-7; D possibly uses TRBD1 or TRBD2 (5 bases each). Germline V CDR1 and CDR2: MNHEY, SVGEGT. V lost 5 bases and J lost 2, with 16 bases in between. The CDR3 has 15 amino acids.

This chain connects TRBV27 to TRBJ2-6; D gene ambiguous. Germline-derived CDR1 and CDR2 are MNHEY and SMNVEV (reference sequence). The germline V and J ends were trimmed by 3 bases and 0 bases, with 6 bases remaining between them. This CDR3 comprises 15 residues. The CDR3 nucleotides are TGTGCCAGCAGTTTGCTGCGCTCTGGGGCCAACGTCCTGACTTTC. This translates into CASSLLRSGANVLTF.

The chain has TRBV28 and TRBJ2-3; D unresolved. Trimming took off 3 bases at V and 1 base at J, with 8 bases between the two ends. The CDR3 totals 14 residues. CDR1 is MDHEN and CDR2 is SYDVKM in the germline V gene. DNA for the CDR3: TGTGCCAGCAGTTTGTTTCGGGGCACAGATACGCAGTATTTT. This codes for CASSLFRGTDTQYF.

The rearrangement uses TRBV10-3 and TRBJ2-2; D unclear. V dropped 11 bases and J dropped 9 bases, with 13 bases sitting between them. The CDR3 has 11 amino acids. Germline V gene lookup returns CDR1 ENHRY and CDR2 SYGVKD. This CDR3 is CASSAVRELFF. The CDR3 region has the DNA TGTGCCTCGTCAGCCGTCCGGGAGCTGTTTTTT.

The chain links TRBV5-1 to TRBJ1-1; D is undetermined. V was cut by 1 base and J by 1 base, with 5 bases left in between. The germline gives CDR1 SGHRS, CDR2 YFSETQ. This CDR3 is built from 13 residues. The CDR3 region has the DNA TGCGCCAGCAGCTTGCGCCCGAACACTGAAGCTTTCTTT. Encoded protein: CASSLRPNTEAFF.

The chain uses TRBV20-1 and TRBJ2-7; the D gene could be TRBD1 or TRBD2 (5 bases each). V lost 4 bases and J lost 2, with 12 bases in between. The CDR3 is 13 amino acids. The germline gives CDR1 DFQATT, CDR2 SNEGSKA (reference sequence). The CDR3 reads CSAIGGGAYEQYF. For the CDR3, the DNA is TGCAGTGCTATTGGTGGGGGAGCCTACGAGCAGTACTTC.